This TCR beta chain was recorded in a study of cytomegalovirus exposure and HLA in healthy donors. The PCR was carried out with 60 Vbeta primers and 13 Jbeta primers. Profiling relied on immunoSEQ multiplex PCR, and the TCRdb table lists in-frame clones only, not all of them. The sample has 110,000 to 150,000 clones, about 80% seen once; the top ten hold approximately 5.1%. The sample comprised PBMCs. The receptor comes from a male donor in good health and CMV-seronegative.

In nucleotides, the CDR3 is TGTGCCAATCACGTTCAGACTCGGAAAAAGCGATATGGCTACACCTTC. Its translation is CANHVQTRKKRYGYTF. The rearrangement links TRBV19 to TRBJ1-2; D is undetermined. The V gene's germline CDR1 is LNHDA and CDR2 SQIVND (reference sequence). V lost 10 bases and J 5 bases, leaving 26 bases between the germline ends. The length of the CDR3 is 16 residues.